Listed below are T cell receptor beta chains from one sample, sequenced in a study of CD4 T cell repertoires in COVID-19. Clones were sequenced by immunoSEQ multiplex PCR, and TCRdb holds only the in-frame ones, with some missing. The table has fewer than 25,000 clones, about nine tenths seen once. The sample was central memory CD4+ T cells from blood, taken before the COVID-19 pandemic. The receptors here all came from a human donor who had COVID-19. CDR3s leave out the opening cysteine and the closing phenylalanine or tryptophan.

>11|TRBJ2-7|TRBV2
ASSYRGEHEQY
>12|TRBJ2-5|TRBV9
ASSPGQGVETQY
>12|TRBJ2-2|TRBV6-1
ASSELAGTGELF
>11|.|TRBV10-3
AINPGGGYEQY
>11|TRBJ1-4|TRBV29-1
SATGKGGEKLF
>12|TRBJ2-1|TRBV30
AWRIPLRGHEQF
>14|TRBJ1-2|TRBV6-1
ASSEAVRGRVDGYT
>15|TRBJ2-2|TRBV10-2
ASSDPSGRVYTGELF
>11|TRBJ1-2|TRBV19
ASSMSGVYGYT
>9|TRBJ2-3|TRBV29-1
SVDTVDTQY
>14|TRBJ2-2|TRBV27
ASSLSYSGNPGELF
>13|TRBJ2-7|TRBV28
ASSTITGLTYEQY
>15|TRBJ1-2|TRBV10-1
ASSAVIRSRKTYGYT
>11|TRBJ2-1|TRBV27
ASVKQGTNEQF
>11|TRBJ1-1|TRBV6-4
ASSSQEHTEAF
>13|TRBJ1-6|TRBV5-6
ASTVRDSYNSPLH
>12|TRBJ2-1|TRBV4-2
ASSQEPEADEQF
>13|TRBJ2-1|TRBV11-2
ASSLVSFRGNEQF
>13|TRBJ2-5|TRBV2
ASSAGIGGRETQY
>12|TRBJ2-1|TRBV19
ASRVASSYNEQF
>13|TRBJ2-2|TRBV6-1
ASSNREINTGELF
>14|TRBJ1-4|TRBV5-4
ASSLGQGPTNEKLF
>12|TRBJ1-5|TRBV28
ASSSRINNQPQH
>9|TRBJ1-1|TRBV2
VSSLDRVVF
>12|TRBJ2-7|TRBV7-3
AGYGAGGCYEQY
>14|TRBJ2-7|TRBV30
AWSVLRAGGTYEQY
>11|TRBJ2-7|TRBV2
ASTQFPDYEQY
>12|TRBJ1-2|TRBV2
ASNLGQGGLGYT
>14|TRBJ2-2|TRBV7-2
ASRQSSGGYTGELF
>16|TRBJ2-6|TRBV11-1
ASRRTGTGASGANVLT
>11|TRBJ1-1|TRBV5-1
ASSPSGGTEAF
>11|TRBJ2-7|TRBV18
ASSPGQGGEQY
>10|TRBJ1-6|TRBV10-1
ATGQGNSPLH
>14|TRBJ1-2|TRBV7-3
ASSSWAGGGDYGYT
>14|TRBJ1-2|TRBV7-8
ASSRRGGLANYGYT
>8|TRBJ2-1|TRBV23-1
ASSQGAQF
>13|TRBJ1-2|TRBV15
ATSRDPDTNYGYT
>13|TRBJ2-7|TRBV10-3
AISDLTGGSYEQY
>13|TRBJ1-1|TRBV27
ASSLSGQGGTEAF
>16|TRBJ2-3|TRBV4-1
ASSQGAWRGGLADTQY
>13|TRBJ2-3|TRBV7-7
ASSPTTGETDTQY
>13|TRBJ1-1|TRBV2
AVSGAGAFDTEAF